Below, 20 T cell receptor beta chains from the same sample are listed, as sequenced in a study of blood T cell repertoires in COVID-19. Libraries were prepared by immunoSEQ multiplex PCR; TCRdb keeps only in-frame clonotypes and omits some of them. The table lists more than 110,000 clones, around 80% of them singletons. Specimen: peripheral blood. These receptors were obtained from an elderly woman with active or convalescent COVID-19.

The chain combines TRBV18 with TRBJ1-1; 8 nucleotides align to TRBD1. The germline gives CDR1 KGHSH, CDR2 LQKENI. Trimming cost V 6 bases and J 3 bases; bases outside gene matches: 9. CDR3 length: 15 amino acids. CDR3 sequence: CASSFRTGMDTEAFF. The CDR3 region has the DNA TGTGCCAGCTCTTTTCGGACAGGGATGGACACTGAAGCTTTCTTT.

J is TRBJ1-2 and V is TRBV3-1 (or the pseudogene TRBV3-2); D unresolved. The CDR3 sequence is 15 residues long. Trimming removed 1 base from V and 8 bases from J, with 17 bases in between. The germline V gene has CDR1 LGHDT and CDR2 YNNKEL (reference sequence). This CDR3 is CASSQVQGGTGGYTF. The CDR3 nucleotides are TGTGCCAGCAGCCAAGTCCAAGGAGGCACTGGAGGCTACACCTTC.

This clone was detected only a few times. CDR3 nucleotide sequence: TGTGCCAGCAGCCAGGAGGGCTATGCGGCAGAGACCCAGTACTTC. As protein: CASSQEGYAAETQYF. The chain recombines TRBV3-1 (or the pseudogene TRBV3-2) with TRBJ2-5, with a weak D call TRBD2 (6 bases). Germline V gene sequence: CDR1 LGHDT, CDR2 YNNKEL (reference sequence). The CDR3 has 15 amino acids. V was pared by 3 bases and J by 4 bases, with 15 bases between.

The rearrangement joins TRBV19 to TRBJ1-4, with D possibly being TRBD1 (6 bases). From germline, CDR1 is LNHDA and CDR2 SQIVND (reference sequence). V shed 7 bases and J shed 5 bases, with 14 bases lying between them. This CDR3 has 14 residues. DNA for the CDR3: TGTGCCAGTACTGGGGGACAACAGAATGAAAAACTGTTTTTT. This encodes CASTGGQQNEKLFF.

CDR3 sequence (DNA): TGTGCCAGTGAGAGGGACAGCTATTATAGCAATCAGCCCCAGCATTTT. Its translation: CASERDSYYSNQPQHF. The chain couples TRBV19 to TRBJ1-5; 7 bases match TRBD1. Germline CDR1 and CDR2: LNHDA and SQIVND (reference sequence). Unmatched junction bases numbered 10, after V lost 8 bases and J lost 0 bases. CDR3 length equals 16 residues. Drawing the rest from reference TRBV19 and TRBJ1-5, the complete variable domain is DGGITQSPKYLFRKEGQNVTLSCEQNLNHDAMYWYRQDPGQGLRLIYYSQIVNDFQKGDIAEGYSVSREKKESFPLTVTSAQKNPTAFYLCASERDSYYSNQPQHFGDGTRLSIL.

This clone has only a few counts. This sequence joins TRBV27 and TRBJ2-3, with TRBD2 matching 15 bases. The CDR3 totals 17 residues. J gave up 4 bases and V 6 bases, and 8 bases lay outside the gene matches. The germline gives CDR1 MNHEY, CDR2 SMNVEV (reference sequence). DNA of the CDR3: TGTGCCAGCAGCCGACCCGGACTAGCGGGGGGGCCAGATACGCAGTATTTT. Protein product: CASSRPGLAGGPDTQYF.

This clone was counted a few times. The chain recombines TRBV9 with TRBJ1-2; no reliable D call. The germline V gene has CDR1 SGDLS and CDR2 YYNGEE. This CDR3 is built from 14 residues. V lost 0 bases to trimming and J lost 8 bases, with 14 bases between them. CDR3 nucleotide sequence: TGTGCCAGCAGCGTAGCAGCAGATGCTAGAGGCTACACCTTC. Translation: CASSVAADARGYTF.

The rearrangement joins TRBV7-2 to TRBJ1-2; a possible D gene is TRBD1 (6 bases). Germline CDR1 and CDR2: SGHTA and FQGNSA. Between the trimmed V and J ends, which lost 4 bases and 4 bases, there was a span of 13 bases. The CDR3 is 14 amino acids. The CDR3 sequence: CASSYDRTTYGYTF. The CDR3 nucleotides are TGTGCCAGCAGCTATGACAGGACCACCTATGGCTACACCTTC. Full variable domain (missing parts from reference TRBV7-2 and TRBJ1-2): GAGVSQSPSNKVTEKGKDVELRCDPISGHTALYWYRQSLGQGLEFLIYFQGNSAPDKSGLPSDRFSAERTGGSVSTLTIQRTQQEDSAVYLCASSYDRTTYGYTFGSGTRLTVV.

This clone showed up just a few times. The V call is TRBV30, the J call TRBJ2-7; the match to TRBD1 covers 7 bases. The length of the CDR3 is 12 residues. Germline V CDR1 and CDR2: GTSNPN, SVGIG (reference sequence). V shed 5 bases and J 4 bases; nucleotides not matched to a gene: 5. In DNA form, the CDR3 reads TGTGCCTGGGGGACAGATAGTTACGAGCAGTACTTC. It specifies CAWGTDSYEQYF.

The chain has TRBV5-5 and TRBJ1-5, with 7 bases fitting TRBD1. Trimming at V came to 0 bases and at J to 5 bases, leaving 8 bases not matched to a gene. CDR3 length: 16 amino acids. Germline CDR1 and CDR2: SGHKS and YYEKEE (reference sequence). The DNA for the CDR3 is TGTGCCAGCAGCTTGGGGCTTGGTCAGGGGGATCAGCCCCAGCATTTT. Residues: CASSLGLGQGDQPQHF.

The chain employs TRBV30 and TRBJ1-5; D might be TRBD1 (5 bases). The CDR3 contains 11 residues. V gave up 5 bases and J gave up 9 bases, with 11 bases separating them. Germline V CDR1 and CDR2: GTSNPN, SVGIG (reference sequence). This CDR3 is CAWGTRGPQHF. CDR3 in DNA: TGTGCCTGGGGGACCCGGGGGCCCCAGCATTTT.

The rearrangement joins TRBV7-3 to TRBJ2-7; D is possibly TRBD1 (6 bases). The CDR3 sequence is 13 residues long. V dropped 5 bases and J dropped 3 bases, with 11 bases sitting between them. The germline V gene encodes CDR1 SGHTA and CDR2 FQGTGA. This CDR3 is CASSTQQGYEQYF. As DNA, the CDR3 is TGTGCCAGCAGCACCCAACAGGGCTACGAGCAGTACTTC.

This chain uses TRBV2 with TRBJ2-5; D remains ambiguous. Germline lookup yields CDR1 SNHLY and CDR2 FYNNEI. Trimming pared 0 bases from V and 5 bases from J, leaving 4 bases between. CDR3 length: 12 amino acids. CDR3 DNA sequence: TGTGCCAGCAGTGAAGCGAGGGAGACCCAGTACTTC. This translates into CASSEARETQYF.

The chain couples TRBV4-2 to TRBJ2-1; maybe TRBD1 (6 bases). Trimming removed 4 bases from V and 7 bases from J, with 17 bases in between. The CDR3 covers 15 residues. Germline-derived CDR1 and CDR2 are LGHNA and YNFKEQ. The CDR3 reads CASSPEQGVRNEQFF. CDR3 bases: TGTGCCAGCAGCCCAGAACAGGGAGTACGGAATGAGCAGTTCTTC.

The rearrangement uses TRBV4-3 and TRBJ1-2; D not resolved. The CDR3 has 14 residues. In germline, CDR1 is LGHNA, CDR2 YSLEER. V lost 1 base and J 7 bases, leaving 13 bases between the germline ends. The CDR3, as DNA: TGCGCCAGCAGCCAAGGTCCCCCGGTCTCTGGCTACACCTTC. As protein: CASSQGPPVSGYTF.

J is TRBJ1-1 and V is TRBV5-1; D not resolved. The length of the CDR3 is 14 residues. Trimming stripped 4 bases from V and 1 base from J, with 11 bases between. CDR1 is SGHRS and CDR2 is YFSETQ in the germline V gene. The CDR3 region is CASSLGWQNTEAFF. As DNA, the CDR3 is TGCGCCAGCAGCCTGGGTTGGCAGAACACTGAAGCTTTCTTT.

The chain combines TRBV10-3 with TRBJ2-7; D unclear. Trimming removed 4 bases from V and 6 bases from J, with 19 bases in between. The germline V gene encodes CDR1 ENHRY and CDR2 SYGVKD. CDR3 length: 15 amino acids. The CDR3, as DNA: TGTGCCATCAGTGCCACCGAGCTAGTCGGTGTCGAGCAGTACTTC. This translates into CAISATELVGVEQYF.

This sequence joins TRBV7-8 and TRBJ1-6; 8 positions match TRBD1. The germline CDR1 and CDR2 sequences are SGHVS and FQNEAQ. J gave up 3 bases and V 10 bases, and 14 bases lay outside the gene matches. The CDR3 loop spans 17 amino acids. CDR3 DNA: TGTGCCACCACCTCGGACAGGGATCGAAGCTATAATTCACCCCTCCACTTT. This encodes CATTSDRDRSYNSPLHF.

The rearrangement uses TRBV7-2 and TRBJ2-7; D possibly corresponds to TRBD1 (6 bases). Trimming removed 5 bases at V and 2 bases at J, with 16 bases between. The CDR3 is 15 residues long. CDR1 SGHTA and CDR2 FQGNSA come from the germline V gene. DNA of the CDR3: TGTGCCAGCAGCGTCGGACAGTCTCAGGCCTACGAGCAGTACTTC. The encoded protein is CASSVGQSQAYEQYF. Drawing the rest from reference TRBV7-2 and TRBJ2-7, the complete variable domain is GAGVSQSPSNKVTEKGKDVELRCDPISGHTALYWYRQSLGQGLEFLIYFQGNSAPDKSGLPSDRFSAERTGGSVSTLTIQRTQQEDSAVYLCASSVGQSQAYEQYFGPGTRLTVT.

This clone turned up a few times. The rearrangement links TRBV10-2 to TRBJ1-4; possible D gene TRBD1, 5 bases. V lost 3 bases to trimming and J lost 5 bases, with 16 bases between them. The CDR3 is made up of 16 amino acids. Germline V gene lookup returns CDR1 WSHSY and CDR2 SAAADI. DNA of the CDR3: TGCGCCAGCAGTGAACAACCGGGACTGGTGAATGAAAAACTGTTTTTT. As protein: CASSEQPGLVNEKLFF.